A single sample gave rise to the 22 T cell receptor beta chains below, sequenced in a study of T-cell memory formation after mild COVID-19. Via MiXCR, TCRdb re-called the 5' RACE reads, giving one row per CDR3 protein. This table holds 250,000 to 300,000 distinct CDR3 sequences, more than 15% found once. The specimen sequenced was PBMCs or a T cell subset sorted from them (not recorded which). The receptors derive from a young man who had mild COVID-19 (a few samples of this study predate the infection). Cell type and time point are not known.

This clonotype was seen a handful of times. The chain carries TRBV20-1 and TRBJ2-1, with D possibly being TRBD1 (6 bases). Germline V CDR1 and CDR2: DFQATT, SNEGSKA (reference sequence). Deletions cut 3 bases from V and 4 bases from J, with 13 bases between. The CDR3 totals 14 residues. CDR3: CSARGRQGYNEQFF. The CDR3 DNA reads as TGCAGTGCTAGGGGACGCCAGGGGTACAATGAGCAGTTCTTC.

This clonotype has at least ten counts. The rearrangement joins TRBV7-9 to TRBJ2-3; unclear D gene. The length of the CDR3 is 13 residues. Trimming cost V 0 bases and J 5 bases, with 6 bases left between them. Looked up from germline, CDR1 is SEHNR and CDR2 is FQNEAQ (reference sequence). The CDR3 is CASSLAPGDTQYF. For the CDR3, the DNA is TGTGCCAGCAGCTTAGCCCCAGGAGATACGCAGTATTTT.

This clonotype has only a few counts. V usage is TRBV3-1 and J usage is TRBJ1-2; D perhaps matches TRBD1 (5 bases). Germline CDR1 and CDR2: LGHDT and YNNKEL (reference sequence). The germline V and J ends were trimmed by 3 bases and 6 bases, with 14 bases remaining between them. The length of the CDR3 is 14 residues. The DNA of the CDR3 is TGTGCCAGCAGCCACAATCGACAGTCCCATGGCTACACCTTC. Its protein is CASSHNRQSHGYTF.

This clonotype was seen more than once but under ten times. The J gene is TRBJ2-7, the V gene TRBV20-1; the D is unclear. This CDR3 spans 12 amino acids. The V and J ends lost 3 bases and 3 bases respectively, with 9 bases between them. Germline V gene lookup returns CDR1 DFQATT and CDR2 SNEGSKA (reference sequence). CDR3 sequence reads: CSARDTFYEQYF. DNA of the CDR3: TGCAGTGCTAGGGATACGTTCTACGAGCAGTACTTC.

The table lists this clonotype with a few counts. The J gene is TRBJ1-1, the V gene TRBV20-1; D is undetermined. The CDR3 contains 11 residues. The V gene's germline CDR1 is DFQATT and CDR2 SNEGSKA (reference sequence). V lost 3 bases to trimming and J lost 4 bases, with 6 bases between them. DNA of the CDR3: TGCAGTGCTAGCATACTCACTGAAGCTTTCTTT. As protein: CSASILTEAFF.

The rearrangement links TRBV18 to TRBJ2-1, with 10 bases that match TRBD1. CDR1 and CDR2 from the germline V gene are KGHSH and LQKENI. With 0 bases clipped from V and 9 bases from J, the junction kept 11 bases outside the gene matches. The CDR3 sequence is 17 residues long. DNA for the CDR3: TGTGCCAGCTCACCACCTAACGACGTGACAGGGGGCAGTGAGCAGTTCTTC. Translation: CASSPPNDVTGGSEQFF.

This clonotype was counted between two and nine times. V and J are TRBV9 and TRBJ2-3; D tentatively fits TRBD1 or TRBD2 (7 bases each). The CDR3 sequence is 16 residues long. Germline CDR1 and CDR2: SGDLS and YYNGEE. V shed 3 bases and J shed 0 bases, with 14 bases lying between them. CDR3 DNA sequence: TGTGCCAGCAGCGCGCCAGGGGGGGTAAGCACAGATACGCAGTATTTT. As protein: CASSAPGGVSTDTQYF.

The gene calls are TRBV30 and TRBJ2-5; D not certain. Germline V gene lookup returns CDR1 GTSNPN and CDR2 SVGIG (reference sequence). The V end lost 0 bases, the J end lost 5 bases, and 13 bases lay between the germline ends. The CDR3 is 14 residues long. This CDR3 reads CAWSVGLSGETQYF. The CDR3 coding sequence is TGTGCCTGGAGTGTAGGGCTGTCTGGGGAGACCCAGTACTTC.

This clonotype was picked up many times. The chain has TRBV5-5 and TRBJ2-7, with 8 bases matching TRBD2. J lost 3 bases, V lost 4 bases, and 6 bases had no gene match. CDR3 size: 14 residues. Per the germline V gene, CDR1 is SGHKS and CDR2 is YYEKEE (reference sequence). The chain's CDR3 is CASSPGGRIYEQYV. CDR3 coding DNA: TGTGCCAGCAGCCCGGGGGGGCGTATCTACGAGCAGTACGTC.

This clonotype was observed a handful of times. This chain joins TRBV20-1 and TRBJ2-5; D call uncertain. Trimming left V 3 bases short and J 4 bases short, with 9 bases between. Germline V gene sequence: CDR1 DFQATT, CDR2 SNEGSKA (reference sequence). The CDR3 consists of 12 residues. DNA for the CDR3: TGCAGTGCTAGGGCAGAGCCAGAGACCCAGTACTTC. It encodes CSARAEPETQYF.

The gene calls are TRBV29-1 and TRBJ2-3; D possibly corresponds to TRBD1 (7 bases). The CDR3 has 15 residues. V shed 6 bases and J shed 2 bases, with 18 bases lying between them. The germline CDR1 and CDR2 sequences are SQVTM and ANQGSEA. In DNA, the CDR3 is TGCAGCGTCGCCGAGGGGGGACAGTTCACAGATACGCAGTATTTT. It codes for CSVAEGGQFTDTQYF.

A few counts support this clonotype. V usage is TRBV6-5 and J usage is TRBJ1-1, with no clear D. Trimming removed 5 bases at V and 3 bases at J, with 13 bases between. The length of the CDR3 is 14 residues. Per the germline V gene, CDR1 is MNHEY and CDR2 is SVGAGI. In DNA form, the CDR3 reads TGTGCCAGCAGTCGCAGGCAGGCGGACACTGAAGCTTTCTTT. It encodes CASSRRQADTEAFF.

This chain connects TRBV18 to TRBJ2-7, with a possible D match to TRBD1 (6 bases). This CDR3 has 15 amino acids. CDR1 and CDR2 (germline): KGHSH, LQKENI. Trimming removed 4 bases from V and 3 bases from J, with 16 bases in between. The CDR3 bases are TGTGCCAGCTCACAGGTGACAGGATTTTACTACGAGCAGTACTTC. Translated: CASSQVTGFYYEQYF.

This clonotype was counted a few times. As DNA, the CDR3 is TGTGCCAGCAGTTTTCGGAGGGGTCTCGGCTACACCTTC. Residues: CASSFRRGLGYTF. The genes are TRBV12-3 or TRBV12-4 and TRBJ1-2, with TRBD1 as a possible D gene (5 bases). The CDR3 runs to 13 residues. Trimming left V 3 bases short and J 8 bases short, with 13 bases between.

This chain links TRBV20-1 with TRBJ1-1; D is unclear. CDR3 length: 13 residues. The ends were cut back, 3 bases at V and 3 bases at J, with 11 bases in the middle. Looked up from germline, CDR1 is DFQATT and CDR2 is SNEGSKA (reference sequence). CDR3 DNA: TGCAGTGCTAGCACCATGCCGGACACTGAAGCTTTCTTT. Encoded protein: CSASTMPDTEAFF.

This clonotype was observed a handful of times. The genes are TRBV10-2 and TRBJ2-5; D may correspond to TRBD1 or TRBD2 (5 bases each). Germline V gives CDR1 WSHSY, CDR2 SAAADI. CDR3 length: 12 amino acids. Trimming took off 6 bases at V and 5 bases at J, with 10 bases between the two ends. CDR3 DNA sequence: TGCGCCAGCAGACTGGGGGTTGAGACCCAGTACTTC. Translating it yields CASRLGVETQYF.

CDR3 sequence: CAIRLVLGDTQYF. The DNA for the CDR3 is TGTGCCATCAGACTAGTCCTTGGGGATACGCAGTATTTT. The V call is TRBV12-3 or TRBV12-4, the J call TRBJ2-3; maybe TRBD2 (6 bases). V was clipped by 10 bases and J by 6 bases, with 17 bases between them. This CDR3 has 13 amino acids.

This clonotype was counted between two and nine times. The V and J genes are TRBV7-2 and TRBJ2-5; 7 nucleotides agree with TRBD1. The CDR3 contains 14 residues. The trim removed 5 bases at V and 5 bases at J, leaving 8 bases unmatched. The V gene's germline CDR1 is SGHTA and CDR2 FQGNSA. The CDR3 DNA is TGTGCCAGCAGCCAAGCAGGACAGGCTGAGACCCAGTACTTC. It translates to CASSQAGQAETQYF.

The gene calls are TRBV9 and TRBJ2-1; D could derive from TRBD1 or TRBD2 (5 bases each). V was pared by 3 bases and J by 8 bases, with 18 bases between. CDR3 length: 15 residues. Germline CDR1 reads SGDLS; CDR2 reads YYNGEE. The CDR3 reads CASSASPTGPDEQFF. The DNA of the CDR3 is TGTGCCAGCAGCGCGAGCCCGACGGGACCGGATGAGCAGTTCTTC. Using reference TRBV9 and TRBJ2-1 for the parts outside the CDR3, the full variable domain is DSGVTQTPKHLITATGQRVTLRCSPRSGDLSVYWYQQSLDQGLQFLIQYYNGEERAKGNILERFSAQQFPDLHSELNLSSLELGDSALYFCASSASPTGPDEQFFGPGTRLTVL.

This clonotype has just a few counts. The genes are TRBV7-8 and TRBJ2-7, with 9 bases lining up with TRBD1. J was trimmed by 6 bases and V by 4 bases; bases with no gene match: 4. The CDR3 has 13 residues. Germline V gives CDR1 SGHVS, CDR2 FQNEAQ. DNA of the CDR3: TGTGCCAGCAGCTCGACAGGGGGAGGCGAGCAGTACGTC. Translation gives CASSSTGGGEQYV.

This clonotype turned up a few times. V usage is TRBV7-9 and J usage is TRBJ1-5; D may be TRBD1 (6 bases). This CDR3 is 13 amino acids long. The germline V gene encodes CDR1 SEHNR and CDR2 FQNEAQ (reference sequence). Trimming left V 0 bases short and J 9 bases short, with 9 bases between. The DNA for the CDR3 is TGTGCCAGCAGCTTAGCTGAGGGGGGGCCCCAGCATTTT. Its protein product is CASSLAEGGPQHF.

This clonotype has ten or more counts. This rearrangement joins TRBV7-3 to TRBJ2-2; D remains ambiguous. The CDR3 runs to 12 residues. V lost 5 bases and J 4 bases, leaving 5 bases between the germline ends. Germline V gene lookup returns CDR1 SGHTA and CDR2 FQGTGA. The CDR3 is CASSQSTGELFF. For the CDR3, the DNA is TGTGCCAGCAGCCAGAGCACCGGGGAGCTGTTTTTT.